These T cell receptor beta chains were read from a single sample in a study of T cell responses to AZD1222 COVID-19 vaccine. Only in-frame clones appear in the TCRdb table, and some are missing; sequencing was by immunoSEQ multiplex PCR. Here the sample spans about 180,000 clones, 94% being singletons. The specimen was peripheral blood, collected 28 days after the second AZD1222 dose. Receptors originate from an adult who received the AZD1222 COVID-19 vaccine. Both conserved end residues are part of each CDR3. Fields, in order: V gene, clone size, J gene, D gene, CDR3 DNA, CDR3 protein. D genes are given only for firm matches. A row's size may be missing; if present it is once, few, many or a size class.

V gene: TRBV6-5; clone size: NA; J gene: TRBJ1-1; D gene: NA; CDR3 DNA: TGTGCCAGCAGCCGACAGAAGAACACTGAAGCTTTCTTT; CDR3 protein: CASSRQKNTEAFF
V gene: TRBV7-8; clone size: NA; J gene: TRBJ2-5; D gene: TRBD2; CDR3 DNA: TGTGCCAGCAGCTTAAGTGCTAGCGGTGCCATTCACGTCGGGACCCAGTACTTC; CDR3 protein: CASSLSASGAIHVGTQYF
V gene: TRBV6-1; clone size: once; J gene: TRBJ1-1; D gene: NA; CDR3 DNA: TGTGCCAGCAGTGAAGAAAACGTTTTGGCGGTGAACACTGAAGCTTTCTTT; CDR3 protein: CASSEENVLAVNTEAFF
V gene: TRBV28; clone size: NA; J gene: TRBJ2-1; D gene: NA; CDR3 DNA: TGTGCCAGCAGTTTATTACTGGACGGGAGCTCCTACAATGAGCAGTTCTTC; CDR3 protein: CASSLLLDGSSYNEQFF
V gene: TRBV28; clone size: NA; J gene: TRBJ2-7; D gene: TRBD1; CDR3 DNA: TGTGCCAGCAGCTCACCGGGACAGGGGGCCTACGAGCAGTACTTC; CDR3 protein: CASSSPGQGAYEQYF
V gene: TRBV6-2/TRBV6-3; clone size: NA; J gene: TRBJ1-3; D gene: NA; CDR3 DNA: TGTGCCAGCAGTTACGGGAGATACTCTGGAAACACCATATATTTT; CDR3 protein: CASSYGRYSGNTIYF
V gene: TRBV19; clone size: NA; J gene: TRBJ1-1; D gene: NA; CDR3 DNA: TGTGCCAGTAACCTACCGAGCGGGGGGTCCACTGAAGCTTTCTTT; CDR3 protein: CASNLPSGGSTEAFF
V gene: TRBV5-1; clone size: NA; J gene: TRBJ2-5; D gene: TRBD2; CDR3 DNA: TGCGCCAGCAGTTTGACTAGCAGATCACAAGAGACCCAGTACTTC; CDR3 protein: CASSLTSRSQETQYF
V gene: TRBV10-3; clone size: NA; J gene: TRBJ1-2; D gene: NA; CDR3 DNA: TGTGCCATCAGTGAGCAGGGGCCGGTCGATGGCTACACCTTC; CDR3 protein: CAISEQGPVDGYTF
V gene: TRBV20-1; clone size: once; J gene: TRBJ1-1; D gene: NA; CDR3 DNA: TGCAGTGTCGGCAGGGGCTATGAAGCTTTCTTT; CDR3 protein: CSVGRGYEAFF
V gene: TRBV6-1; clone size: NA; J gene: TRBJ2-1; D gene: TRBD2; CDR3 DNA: TGTGCCAGCAGTGAACGGGCGGGAGGCGATGAGCAGTTCTTC; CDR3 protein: CASSERAGGDEQFF
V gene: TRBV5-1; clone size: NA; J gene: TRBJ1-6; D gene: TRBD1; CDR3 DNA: TGCGCCAGCAGTCCTCGACAGGGGAGGCTGTCCTATAATTCACCCCTCCACTTT; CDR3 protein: CASSPRQGRLSYNSPLHF